What follows are 7 T cell receptor beta chains derived from one specimen sequenced in a study of response to subunit inactivated influenza vaccine. MiXCR, run by TCRdb on the RT-PCR reads, gives a single entry per CDR3 protein. The table has some 300,000 distinct CDR3 sequences, roughly 20% seen once; the top ten hold 10%. Source: PBMCs from blood, taken 21 months after vaccination. The origin of the receptors is a man aged 50-75 years who received an inactivated influenza vaccine.

This clonotype was recorded a few times. The junction departs from germline at one end; a sequencing error may be responsible. The gene calls are TRBV7-7 and TRBJ2-1, with D perhaps TRBD2 (5 bases). The CDR3 consists of 14 residues. The germline CDR1 and CDR2 sequences are SSHAT and FNYEAQ (reference sequence). The CDR3 region is CASSTTAEVGEQFF. The CDR3 DNA sequence: TGTGCTAGCAGCACTACAGCGGAGGTCGGTGAGCAGTTCTTC.

This clonotype was observed a few times. J is TRBJ2-1 and V is TRBV30; 7 nucleotides align to TRBD2. Trimming took 8 bases from V and 6 from J; bases not matched to a gene: 7. The CDR3 is 12 amino acids. CDR1 and CDR2 (germline): GTSNPN, SVGIG (reference sequence). The CDR3 is CARTGTTNEQFF. The CDR3 region has the DNA TGTGCCAGAACCGGGACTACCAATGAGCAGTTCTTC.

A few counts support this clonotype. The CDR3 loop reads CASSLSWGPGVTNTEAFF. DNA of the CDR3: TGCGCCAGCAGCTTGAGTTGGGGGCCTGGGGTAACGAACACTGAAGCTTTCTTT. This sequence joins TRBV5-1 and TRBJ1-1, with TRBD1 as a possible D gene (6 bases). Germline assignment: CDR1 SGHRS and CDR2 YFSETQ. This CDR3 comprises 18 residues. V gave up 1 base and J gave up 1 base, with 20 bases separating them.

This chain uses TRBV6-5 with TRBJ1-5; a weak D match, TRBD1 (6 bases). Germline CDR1 reads MNHEY; CDR2 reads SVGAGI. Trimming stripped 2 bases from V and 4 bases from J, with 12 bases between. The CDR3 spans 15 residues. Here the CDR3 reads CASSYNRAGNQPQHF. Here the CDR3 DNA reads TGTGCCAGCAGTTACAACAGGGCGGGTAATCAGCCCCAGCATTTT.

The sample holds a few counts of this clonotype. The J gene is TRBJ1-3, the V gene TRBV5-1; 7 nucleotides line up with TRBD1. This CDR3 comprises 15 residues. CDR1 and CDR2 from the germline V gene are SGHRS and YFSETQ. J was trimmed by 2 bases and V by 4 bases; bases with no gene match: 6. The CDR3 region has the DNA TGCGCCAGCAGCCCGACAGGGAACCCTGGAAACACCATATATTTT. The encoded protein is CASSPTGNPGNTIYF.

Many counts were recorded for this clonotype. This chain links TRBV4-3 with TRBJ1-6; D perhaps matches TRBD1 (6 bases). The CDR3 extends over 14 amino acids. V dropped 0 bases and J dropped 10 bases, with 10 bases sitting between them. The germline V gene has CDR1 LGHNA and CDR2 YSLEER. CDR3: CASSQEGGRSPLHF. CDR3 DNA: TGCGCCAGCAGCCAAGAGGGGGGGCGGTCACCCCTCCACTTT.

The chain is built from TRBV6-6 and TRBJ1-1; unclear D gene. V was trimmed by 2 bases and J by 1 base, leaving 5 bases between them. CDR1 and CDR2 from the germline V gene are MNHNY and SVGAGI (reference sequence). There are 13 residues in the CDR3. The CDR3 loop is CASSYLENTEAFF. Written as DNA, the CDR3 is TGTGCCAGCAGTTACCTCGAGAACACTGAAGCTTTCTTT.